A single sample gave rise to the 19 T cell receptor beta chains below, sequenced in a study of naive and memory T cell subsets. Study-level results: Especially in CD8 cells, naive repertoires contained a few larger clonotypes, possibly CD45RA-re-expressing memory cells.

These receptors lack a known antigen. The beta constant-region primer was an equimolar mix of two oligonucleotides covering TRBC1 and TRBC2. Nested alpha and beta constant-region primers with the SP2 primer drove four PCR rounds on ligated cDNA. MiXCR, run by TCRdb on the UMI-ligation and nested PCR reads, gives a single entry per CDR3 protein. The data hold about 140,000 distinct CDR3 sequences, with approximately 20% observed a single time. The source material was naive CD8+ T cells from blood. Every receptor here comes from a human donor in good health.

CDR3 in amino acids: CASSQDEQFF. The CDR3 DNA reads TGCGCCAGCAGCCAGGATGAGCAGTTCTTC. The rearrangement links TRBV4-1 to TRBJ2-1; D is unresolved. V was cut by 3 bases and J by 8 bases, with 2 bases left in between. Per the germline V gene, CDR1 is MGHRA and CDR2 is YSYEKL. This CDR3 has 10 amino acids.

The rearrangement joins TRBV10-3 to TRBJ2-3, with TRBD2 matching 8 bases. The CDR3 covers 16 residues. V lost 6 bases and J lost 0; bases outside the gene matches: 8. Germline values: CDR1 ENHRY, CDR2 SYGVKD. CDR3 sequence reads: CAIRDRLAQSTDTQYF. The CDR3 DNA sequence: TGTGCCATCAGAGACCGACTAGCGCAGAGCACAGATACGCAGTATTTT.

The chain has TRBV20-1 and TRBJ2-7; 9 nucleotides match TRBD2. The CDR3 has 13 amino acids. Losses at the gene ends were 3 bases for V and 4 bases for J; bases not matched to a gene: 4. Germline CDR1 and CDR2: DFQATT and SNEGSKA (reference sequence). The DNA of the CDR3 is TGCAGTGCTAGGGAGGGACTAGCTTACGAGCAGTACTTC. This codes for CSAREGLAYEQYF.

This clonotype has a handful of counts. The chain combines TRBV28 with TRBJ2-5; D is uncertain. The ends were cut back, 6 bases at V and 7 bases at J, with 18 bases in the middle. Germline V CDR1 and CDR2: MDHEN, SYDVKM. The CDR3 totals 14 residues. CDR3 in DNA: TGTGCCAGCAGCCTAACCGGTGCTCCGAGGACCCAGTACTTC. The encoded protein is CASSLTGAPRTQYF.

A few counts support this clonotype. The chain links TRBV6-5 to TRBJ1-6; D perhaps matches TRBD1 (6 bases). The CDR3 has 15 amino acids. V lost 6 bases and J 7 bases, leaving 16 bases between the germline ends. The germline V gene encodes CDR1 MNHEY and CDR2 SVGAGI. The CDR3 region is CASSTTGTSNSPLHF. DNA of the CDR3: TGTGCCAGCAGCACGACCGGGACAAGCAATTCACCCCTCCACTTT.

This clonotype was recorded only once. The genes are TRBV10-3 and TRBJ1-4; weak D call: TRBD1 (6 bases). V lost 0 bases and J lost 0, with 11 bases in between. Germline loops: CDR1 ENHRY, CDR2 SYGVKD. The CDR3 has 17 amino acids. CDR3 sequence: CAISESGQSATNEKLFF. The CDR3 coding sequence is TGTGCCATCAGTGAGTCCGGACAGTCGGCAACTAATGAAAAACTGTTTTTT.

The gene calls are TRBV7-6 and TRBJ2-5; maybe TRBD2 (5 bases). Germline CDR1 is SGHVS and CDR2 is FNYEAQ. V lost 1 base and J lost 4, with 10 bases in between. The CDR3 covers 14 residues. The CDR3 reads CASSLVPGRETQYF. In DNA, the CDR3 is TGTGCCAGCAGCTTAGTGCCGGGGAGAGAGACCCAGTACTTC.

This clonotype has just a few counts. The V and J genes are TRBV6-1 and TRBJ2-7; 9 nucleotides match TRBD1. The CDR3 has 15 residues. Germline lookup yields CDR1 MNHNS and CDR2 SASEGT. V was pared by 3 bases and J by 4 bases, with 7 bases of the junction left unmatched. The CDR3 sequence: CASSDPTGGRYEQYF. CDR3 DNA: TGTGCCAGCAGTGACCCGACAGGGGGTCGGTACGAGCAGTACTTC.

V gene TRBV5-1 combines with J gene TRBJ2-1; 14 bases are a match to TRBD2. CDR3 length: 17 residues. CDR1 SGHRS and CDR2 YFSETQ come from the germline V gene. The junction had 6 bases not matched to a gene; V was cut back by 3 bases and J by 4 bases. The CDR3 DNA follows: TGCGCCAGCAGCTCCCGACTAGCGGGAGGGTTATACAATGAGCAGTTCTTC. It encodes CASSSRLAGGLYNEQFF.

This clonotype was observed a few times. This chain connects TRBV27 to TRBJ2-3; 8 bases are a match to TRBD2. The CDR3 is made up of 14 amino acids. CDR1 MNHEY and CDR2 SMNVEV come from the germline V gene (reference sequence). Trimming removed 4 bases from V and 6 bases from J; junction bases left unmatched: 6. CDR3 coding DNA: TGTGCCAGCAGTTCCGGACTAGCATGGGATACGCAGTATTTT. Translated, it gives CASSSGLAWDTQYF.

This clonotype was detected ten times or more. This sequence joins TRBV2 and TRBJ1-5, with D uncertain. Germline CDR1 is SNHLY and CDR2 is FYNNEI. This CDR3 is 14 amino acids long. The germline V and J ends were trimmed by 3 bases and 5 bases, with 11 bases remaining between them. The CDR3: CASSDMGSDQPQHF. As DNA, the CDR3 is TGTGCCAGCAGTGATATGGGGTCAGATCAGCCCCAGCATTTT.

This clonotype was detected a few times. This rearrangement joins TRBV6-5 to TRBJ1-1; unclear D gene. Trimming removed 3 bases at V and 1 base at J, with 6 bases between. The CDR3 covers 13 residues. Germline V gene sequence: CDR1 MNHEY, CDR2 SVGAGI. This chain's CDR3 is CASSYGSNTEAFF. CDR3 nucleotides: TGTGCCAGCAGTTATGGGTCGAACACTGAAGCTTTCTTT.

There are a few counts of this clonotype. CDR3 protein: CASSIETAVEQYF. Here the CDR3 DNA reads TGTGCCAGTAGTATAGAGACAGCGGTCGAGCAGTATTTT. The chain recombines TRBV19 with TRBJ2-3; the D call may be TRBD1 or TRBD2 (5 bases each). This CDR3 contains 13 residues. Germline V gene sequence: CDR1 LNHDA, CDR2 SQIVND (reference sequence). V was clipped by 0 bases and J by 11 bases, with 12 bases between them.

This clonotype was observed a few times. The J gene is TRBJ2-7, the V gene TRBV7-6; the D gene is possibly TRBD2 (6 bases). The CDR3 consists of 15 residues. V was trimmed by 5 bases and J by 7 bases, leaving 21 bases between them. Per germline, CDR1 SGHVS and CDR2 FNYEAQ. Here the CDR3 reads CASSLLGGGTREQYF. CDR3 nucleotide sequence: TGTGCCAGCAGCCTCTTAGGTGGGGGGACGCGAGAGCAGTACTTC.

The V call is TRBV5-6, the J call TRBJ1-2; TRBD1 might be the D (5 bases). Trimming stripped 4 bases from V and 4 bases from J, with 11 bases between. The V gene's germline CDR1 is SGHDT and CDR2 YYEEEE. This CDR3 region has 13 residues. The CDR3 loop is CASSTDTPYGYTF. In DNA, the CDR3 is TGTGCCAGCAGCACGGACACCCCCTATGGCTACACCTTC.

The chain uses TRBV29-1 and TRBJ2-1, with TRBD2 matching 10 bases. With 6 bases clipped from V and 1 base from J, the junction kept 15 bases outside the gene matches. CDR1 and CDR2 from the germline V gene are SQVTM and ANQGSEA. The CDR3 has 18 residues. CDR3 DNA sequence: TGCAGCGTAGACTACCTAGCGGGAGTCCTCGGGTCCTACAATGAGCAGTTCTTC. Translating it yields CSVDYLAGVLGSYNEQFF.

This clonotype was recorded once. A read error may explain this, as a much larger clone is one base away. J is TRBJ2-7 and V is TRBV10-3; D might be TRBD1 or TRBD2, each matching 5 bases. Germline V gene data show CDR1 as ENHRY and CDR2 as SYGVKD. V was cut by 0 bases and J by 6 bases, with 12 bases left in between. The CDR3 sequence is 14 residues long. In DNA form, the CDR3 reads TGTGCCATCAGTGAGTCAAGGGGAGAGGGCGAGCAGTACTTC. It yields the protein CAISESRGEGEQYF.

A few counts support this clonotype. V gene TRBV12-3 or TRBV12-4 combines with J gene TRBJ2-7, with D unresolved. This CDR3 has 15 residues. V was trimmed by 5 bases and J by 7 bases, leaving 21 bases between them. The CDR3 nucleotides are TGTGCCAGCAGTCCCTTCGTGTCCTTGGGTTCGGAGCAGTACTTC. It encodes CASSPFVSLGSEQYF.

As DNA, the CDR3 is TGCAGTGCTAGGTCGGCAGCTTCCTACGAGCAGTACTTC. Translation gives CSARSAASYEQYF. The gene calls are TRBV20-1 and TRBJ2-7; no definite D call. V was trimmed by 3 bases and J by 1 base, leaving 10 bases between them. CDR3 length equals 13 residues. The germline V gene has CDR1 DFQATT and CDR2 SNEGSKA (reference sequence).